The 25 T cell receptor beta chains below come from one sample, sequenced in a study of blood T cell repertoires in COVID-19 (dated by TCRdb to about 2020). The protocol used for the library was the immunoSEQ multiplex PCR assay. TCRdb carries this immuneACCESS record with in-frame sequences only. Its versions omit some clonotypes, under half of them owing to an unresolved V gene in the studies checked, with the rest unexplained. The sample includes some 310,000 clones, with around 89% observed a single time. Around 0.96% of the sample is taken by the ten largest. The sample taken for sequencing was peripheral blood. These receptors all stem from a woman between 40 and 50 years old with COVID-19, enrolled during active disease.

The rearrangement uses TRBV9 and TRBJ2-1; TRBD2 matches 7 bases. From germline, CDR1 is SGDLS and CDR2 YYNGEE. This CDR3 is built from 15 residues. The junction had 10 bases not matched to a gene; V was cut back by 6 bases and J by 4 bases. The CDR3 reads CASTYGASGYNEQFF. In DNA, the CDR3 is TGTGCCAGCACCTACGGGGCTAGCGGATACAATGAGCAGTTCTTC.

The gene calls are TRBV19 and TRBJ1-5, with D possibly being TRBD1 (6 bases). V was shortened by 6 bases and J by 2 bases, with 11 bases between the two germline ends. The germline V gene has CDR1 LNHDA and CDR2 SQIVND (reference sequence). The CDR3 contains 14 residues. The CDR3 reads CASRRAGGNQPQHF. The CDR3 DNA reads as TGTGCCAGTAGAAGGGCAGGGGGCAATCAGCCCCAGCATTTT.

CDR3 loop: CASSLDGGVFGEQYF. The CDR3 DNA sequence: TGTGCCAGCAGCTTAGATGGGGGCGTGTTTGGGGAGCAGTACTTC. The rearrangement joins TRBV13 to TRBJ2-7, with D tentatively TRBD1 (6 bases). CDR1 and CDR2 (germline): PRHDT, FYEKMQ (reference sequence). The V end was cut by 1 base, the J end by 7 bases, with 17 bases between. The CDR3 spans 15 residues.

CDR3: CAWSMGPNEKLFF. CDR3 nucleotides: TGTGCCTGGAGTATGGGGCCTAATGAAAAACTGTTTTTT. This chain connects TRBV30 to TRBJ1-4; maybe TRBD1 (5 bases). The germline V and J ends were trimmed by 2 bases and 3 bases, with 7 bases remaining between them. CDR1 is GTSNPN and CDR2 is SVGIG in the germline V gene (reference sequence). CDR3 length: 13 amino acids.

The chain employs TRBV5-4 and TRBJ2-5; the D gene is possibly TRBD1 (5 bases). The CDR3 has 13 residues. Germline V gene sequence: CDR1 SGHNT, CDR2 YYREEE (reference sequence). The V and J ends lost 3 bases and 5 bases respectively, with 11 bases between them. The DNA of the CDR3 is TGTGCCAGCAGCTATGGACATACGGAGACCCAGTACTTC. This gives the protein CASSYGHTETQYF.

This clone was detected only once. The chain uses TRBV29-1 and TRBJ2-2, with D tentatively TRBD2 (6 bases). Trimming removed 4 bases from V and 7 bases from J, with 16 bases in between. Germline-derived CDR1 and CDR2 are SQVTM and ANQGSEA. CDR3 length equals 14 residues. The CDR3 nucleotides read TGCAGCGTTGGTCCTCGACTAGTCGGCGGGGAGCTGTTTTTT. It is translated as CSVGPRLVGGELFF.

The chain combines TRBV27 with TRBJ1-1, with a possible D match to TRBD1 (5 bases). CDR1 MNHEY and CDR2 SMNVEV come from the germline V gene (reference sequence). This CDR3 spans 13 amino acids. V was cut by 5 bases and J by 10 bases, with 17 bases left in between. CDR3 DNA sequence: TGTGCCAGCAGTCCGCTTTTGGGGGAGGGAGCTTTCTTT. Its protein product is CASSPLLGEGAFF.

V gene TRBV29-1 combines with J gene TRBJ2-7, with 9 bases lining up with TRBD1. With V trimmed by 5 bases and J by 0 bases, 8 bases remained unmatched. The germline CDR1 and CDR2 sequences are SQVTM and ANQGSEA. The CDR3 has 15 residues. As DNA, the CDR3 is TGCAGCGTTCTCGGGTCGGGACAGGGCTCCTACGAGCAGTACTTC. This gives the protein CSVLGSGQGSYEQYF.

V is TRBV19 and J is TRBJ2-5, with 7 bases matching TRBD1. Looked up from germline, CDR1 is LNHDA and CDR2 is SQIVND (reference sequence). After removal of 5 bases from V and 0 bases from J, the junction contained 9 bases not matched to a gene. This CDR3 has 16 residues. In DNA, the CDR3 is TGTGCCAGTAGTGCCCGGACAGGATCGAACCAAGAGACCCAGTACTTC. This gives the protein CASSARTGSNQETQYF.

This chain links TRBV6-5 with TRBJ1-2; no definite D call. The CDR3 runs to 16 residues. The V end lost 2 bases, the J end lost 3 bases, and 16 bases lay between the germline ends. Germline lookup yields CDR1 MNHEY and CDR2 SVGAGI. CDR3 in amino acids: CASSYHGEGEDYGYTF. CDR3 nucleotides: TGTGCCAGCAGTTACCACGGAGAGGGCGAAGACTATGGCTACACCTTC.

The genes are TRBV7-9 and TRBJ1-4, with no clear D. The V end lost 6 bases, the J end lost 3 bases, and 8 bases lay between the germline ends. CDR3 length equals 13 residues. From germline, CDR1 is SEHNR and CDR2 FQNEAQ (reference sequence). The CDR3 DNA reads TGTGCCAGCAGGGGCTTGGCTAATGAAAAACTGTTTTTT. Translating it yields CASRGLANEKLFF.

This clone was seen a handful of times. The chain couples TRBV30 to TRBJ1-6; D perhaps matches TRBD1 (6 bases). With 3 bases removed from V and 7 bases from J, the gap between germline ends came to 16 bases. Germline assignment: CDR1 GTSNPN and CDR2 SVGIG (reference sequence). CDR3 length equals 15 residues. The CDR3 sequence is CAWRGGARRNSPLHF. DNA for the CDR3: TGTGCCTGGAGGGGGGGGGCGCGTAGAAATTCACCCCTCCACTTT.

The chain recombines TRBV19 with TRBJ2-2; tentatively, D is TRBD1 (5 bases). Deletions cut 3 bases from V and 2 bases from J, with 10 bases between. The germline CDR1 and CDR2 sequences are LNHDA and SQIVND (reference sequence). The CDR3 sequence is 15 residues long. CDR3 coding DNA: TGTGCCAGTAGTATGAGGCAGGGTAACACCGGGGAGCTGTTTTTT. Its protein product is CASSMRQGNTGELFF.

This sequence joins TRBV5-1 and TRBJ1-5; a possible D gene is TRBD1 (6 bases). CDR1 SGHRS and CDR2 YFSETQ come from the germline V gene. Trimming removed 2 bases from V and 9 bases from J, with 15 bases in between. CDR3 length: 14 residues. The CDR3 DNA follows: TGCGCCAGCAGCTTTTCCGGGGAACAGGGGCCCCAGCATTTT. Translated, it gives CASSFSGEQGPQHF.

CDR3 DNA sequence: TGTGCCAGCAGCCAGGGCCAAAAAATAGGCTATGGCTACACCTTC. Encoded protein: CASSQGQKIGYGYTF. V is TRBV5-8 and J is TRBJ1-2; a weak D match, TRBD1 (5 bases). V lost 4 bases to trimming and J lost 4 bases, with 17 bases between them. The germline V gene encodes CDR1 SGHTS and CDR2 YDEGEE. CDR3 length: 15 residues. The variable domain in full, with the rest retrieved from reference TRBV5-8 and TRBJ1-2, is EAGVTQSPTHLIKTRGQQATLRCSPISGHTSVYWYQQALGLGLQFLLWYDEGEERNRGNFPPRFSGRQFPNYSSELNVNALELEDSALYLCASSQGQKIGYGYTFGSGTRLTVV.

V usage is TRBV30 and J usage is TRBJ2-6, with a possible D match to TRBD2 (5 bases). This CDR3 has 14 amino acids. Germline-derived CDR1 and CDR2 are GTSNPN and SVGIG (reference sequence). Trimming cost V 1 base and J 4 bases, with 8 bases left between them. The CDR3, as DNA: TGTGCCTGGAGTGGAGGGTTCGGGGCCAACGTCCTGACTTTC. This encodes CAWSGGFGANVLTF.

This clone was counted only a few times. The CDR3 DNA reads TGTGCCAGCAGTGAAACAGTCGGAGTGGGGCCCAGGGCCCAGCATTTT. Residues: CASSETVGVGPRAQHF. The chain employs TRBV6-1 and TRBJ1-5; possible D gene TRBD1, 5 bases. CDR3 size: 16 residues. The germline CDR1 and CDR2 sequences are MNHNS and SASEGT. The V and J ends lost 2 bases and 11 bases respectively, with 22 bases between them.

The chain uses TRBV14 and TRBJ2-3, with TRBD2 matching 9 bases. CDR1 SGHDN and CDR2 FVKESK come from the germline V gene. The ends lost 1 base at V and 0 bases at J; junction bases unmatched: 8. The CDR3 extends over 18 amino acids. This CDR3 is CASSQVLLAGSSTDTQYF. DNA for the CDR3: TGTGCCAGCAGCCAAGTTCTCCTAGCGGGGTCTAGCACAGATACGCAGTATTTT.

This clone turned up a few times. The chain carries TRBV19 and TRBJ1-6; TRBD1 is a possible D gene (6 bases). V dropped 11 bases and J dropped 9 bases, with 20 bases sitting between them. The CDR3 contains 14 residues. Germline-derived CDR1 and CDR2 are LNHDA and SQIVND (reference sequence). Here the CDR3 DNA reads TGTGCCGTCCAACCGGGACAAGGGGGTTCACCCCTCCACTTT. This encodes CAVQPGQGGSPLHF.

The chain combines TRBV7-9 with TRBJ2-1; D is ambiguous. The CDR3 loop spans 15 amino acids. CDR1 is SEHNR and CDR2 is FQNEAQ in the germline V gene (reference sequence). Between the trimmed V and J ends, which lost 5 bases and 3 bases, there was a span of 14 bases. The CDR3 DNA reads TGTGCCAGCAGCCTCGACCGACACTTCTACAATGAGCAGTTCTTC. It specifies CASSLDRHFYNEQFF.

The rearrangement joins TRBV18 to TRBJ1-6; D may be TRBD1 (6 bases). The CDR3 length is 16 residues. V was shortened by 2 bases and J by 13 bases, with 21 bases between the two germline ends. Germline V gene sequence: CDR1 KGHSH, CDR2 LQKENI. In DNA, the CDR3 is TGTGCCAGCTCACCATTACCCCCCAGGGGCCTTTCGCCCCTCCACTTT. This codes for CASSPLPPRGLSPLHF.

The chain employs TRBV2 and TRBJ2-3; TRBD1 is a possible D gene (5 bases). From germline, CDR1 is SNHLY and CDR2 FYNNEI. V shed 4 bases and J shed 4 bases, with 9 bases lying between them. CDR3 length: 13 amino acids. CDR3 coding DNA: TGTGCCAGCAGTGTACAGGACGCAGATACGCAGTATTTT. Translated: CASSVQDADTQYF.

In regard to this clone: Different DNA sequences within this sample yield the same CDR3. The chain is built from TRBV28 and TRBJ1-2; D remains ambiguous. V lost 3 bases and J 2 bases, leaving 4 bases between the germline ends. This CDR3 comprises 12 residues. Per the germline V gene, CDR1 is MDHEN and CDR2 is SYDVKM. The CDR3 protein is CASSLTNYGYTF. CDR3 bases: TGTGCCAGCAGTTTGACAAACTATGGCTACACCTTC.

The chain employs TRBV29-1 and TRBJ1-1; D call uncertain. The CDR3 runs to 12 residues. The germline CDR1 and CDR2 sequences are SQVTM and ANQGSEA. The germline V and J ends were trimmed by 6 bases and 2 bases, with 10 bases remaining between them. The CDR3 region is CSVHGANTEAFF. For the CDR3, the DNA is TGCAGCGTACATGGTGCCAACACTGAAGCTTTCTTT.

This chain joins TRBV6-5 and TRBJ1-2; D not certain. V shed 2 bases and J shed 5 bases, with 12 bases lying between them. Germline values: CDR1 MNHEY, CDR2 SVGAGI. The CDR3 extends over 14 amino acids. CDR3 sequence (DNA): TGTGCCAGCAGTTACCGTGGGCAAGGTTATGGCTACACCTTC. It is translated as CASSYRGQGYGYTF.